This TCR beta chain was recorded in a study of cytomegalovirus exposure and HLA in healthy donors. Study-level points and caveats: Specificity for CMV antigens was confirmed in vitro for a few of the CMV-associated chains.

On this clone: Its antigen is as yet unknown.

CDR1 is LNHDA, CDR2 SQIVND, per germline (reference sequence). The germline V and J ends were trimmed by 6 bases and 8 bases, with 16 bases remaining between them. The CDR3 spans 13 residues. The PCR used 60 Vbeta and 13 Jbeta primers. Profiling relied on immunoSEQ multiplex PCR, and the TCRdb table lists in-frame clones only, not all of them. The sample has some 96,000 clones; the top ten hold around 3.4%. The receptor was derived from a woman between 25 and 40 years old in good health and CMV-seronegative. The chain has TRBV19 and TRBJ1-2; D might be TRBD1 (6 bases). Sample: PBMCs. This CDR3 is CASSPFGDTGYTF. The CDR3 DNA sequence: TGTGCCAGTAGCCCCTTCGGGGACACAGGCTACACCTTC.